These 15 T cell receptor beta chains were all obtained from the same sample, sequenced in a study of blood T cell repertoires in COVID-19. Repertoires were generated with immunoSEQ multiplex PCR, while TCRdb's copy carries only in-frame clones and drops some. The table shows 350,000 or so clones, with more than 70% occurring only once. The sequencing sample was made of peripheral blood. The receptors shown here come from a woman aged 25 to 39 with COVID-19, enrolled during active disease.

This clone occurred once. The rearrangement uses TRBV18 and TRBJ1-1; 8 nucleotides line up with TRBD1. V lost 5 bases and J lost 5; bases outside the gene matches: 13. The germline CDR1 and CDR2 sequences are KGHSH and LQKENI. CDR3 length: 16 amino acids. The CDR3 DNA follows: TGTGCCAGCTCATCGACCGAAGGAACAGGGGGGACTGAAGCTTTCTTT. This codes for CASSSTEGTGGTEAFF. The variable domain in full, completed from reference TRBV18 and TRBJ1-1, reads NAGVMQNPRHLVRRRGQEARLRCSPMKGHSHVYWYRQLPEEGLKFMVYLQKENIIDESGMPKERFSAEFPKEGPSILRIQQVVRGDSAAYFCASSSTEGTGGTEAFFGQGTRLTVV.

The CDR3 DNA sequence: TGCGCCAGCAGCTTGGGGGACAGTCAAGAGACCCAGTACTTC. It encodes CASSLGDSQETQYF. J is TRBJ2-5 and V is TRBV5-1; 7 bases are a match to TRBD1. The CDR3 is 14 residues long. Germline-derived CDR1 and CDR2 are SGHRS and YFSETQ. Trimming removed 0 bases from V and 2 bases from J; junction bases left unmatched: 1. Full variable domain (rest looked up from reference TRBV5-1 and TRBJ2-5): KAGVTQTPRYLIKTRGQQVTLSCSPISGHRSVSWYQQTPGQGLQFLFEYFSETQRNKGNFPGRFSGRQFSNSRSEMNVSTLELGDSALYLCASSLGDSQETQYFGPGTRLLVL.

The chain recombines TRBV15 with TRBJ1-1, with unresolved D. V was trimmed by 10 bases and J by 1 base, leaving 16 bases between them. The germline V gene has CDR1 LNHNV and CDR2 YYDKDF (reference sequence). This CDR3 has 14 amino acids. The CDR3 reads CASRPTTENTEAFF. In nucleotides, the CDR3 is TGTGCCAGCCGTCCGACAACCGAGAACACTGAAGCTTTCTTT.

The DNA for the CDR3 is TGTGCCAGCAGCTTAGGTTTAGGGGGTAAGCAGTTCTTC. It codes for CASSLGLGGKQFF. The chain links TRBV7-2 to TRBJ2-1, with D maybe TRBD1 (6 bases). The CDR3 contains 13 residues. Germline V gene data show CDR1 as SGHTA and CDR2 as FQGNSA. The V and J ends lost 1 base and 11 bases respectively, with 12 bases between them. Complete variable domain (other parts from reference TRBV7-2 and TRBJ2-1): GAGVSQSPSNKVTEKGKDVELRCDPISGHTALYWYRQSLGQGLEFLIYFQGNSAPDKSGLPSDRFSAERTGGSVSTLTIQRTQQEDSAVYLCASSLGLGGKQFFGPGTRLTVL.

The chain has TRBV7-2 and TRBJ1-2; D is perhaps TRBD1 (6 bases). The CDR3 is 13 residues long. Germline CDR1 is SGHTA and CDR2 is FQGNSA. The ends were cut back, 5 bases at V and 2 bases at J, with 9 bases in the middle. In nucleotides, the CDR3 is TGTGCCAGCAGCCCTCAGGGGAACTATGGCTACACCTTC. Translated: CASSPQGNYGYTF.

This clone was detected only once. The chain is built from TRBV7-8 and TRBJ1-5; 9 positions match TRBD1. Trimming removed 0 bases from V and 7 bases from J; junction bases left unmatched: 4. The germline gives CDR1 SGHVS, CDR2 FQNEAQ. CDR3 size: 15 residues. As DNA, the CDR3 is TGTGCCAGCAGCTTAGCCGGGACAGGGAAACAGCCCCAGCATTTT. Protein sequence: CASSLAGTGKQPQHF.

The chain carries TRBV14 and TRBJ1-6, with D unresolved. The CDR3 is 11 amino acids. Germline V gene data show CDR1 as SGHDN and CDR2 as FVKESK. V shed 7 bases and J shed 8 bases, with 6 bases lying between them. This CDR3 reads CASTLYSPLHF. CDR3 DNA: TGTGCCAGCACACTCTATTCACCCCTCCACTTT.

CDR3 sequence reads: CASSWGHSLDGNSPPLHF. The CDR3 nucleotides are TGTGCCAGTAGTTGGGGCCATTCACTCGACGGAAATAGCCCACCCCTCCACTTT. V usage is TRBV19 and J usage is TRBJ1-6; weak D call: TRBD1 (5 bases). The CDR3 totals 18 residues. CDR1 and CDR2 (germline): LNHDA, SQIVND (reference sequence). V dropped 5 bases and J dropped 11 bases, with 28 bases sitting between them.

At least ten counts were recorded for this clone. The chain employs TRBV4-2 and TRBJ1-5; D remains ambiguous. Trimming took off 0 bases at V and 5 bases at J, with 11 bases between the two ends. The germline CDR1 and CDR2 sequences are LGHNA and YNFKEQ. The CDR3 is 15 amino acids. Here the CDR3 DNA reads TGTGCCAGCAGCCAAGAAGAGGAGGGATATCAGCCCCAGCATTTT. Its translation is CASSQEEEGYQPQHF.

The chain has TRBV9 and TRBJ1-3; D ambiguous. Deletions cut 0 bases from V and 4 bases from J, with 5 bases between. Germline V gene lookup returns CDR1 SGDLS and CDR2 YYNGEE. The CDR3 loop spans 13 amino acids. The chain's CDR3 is CASSVEEGNTIYF. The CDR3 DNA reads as TGTGCCAGCAGCGTAGAAGAGGGAAACACCATATATTTT.

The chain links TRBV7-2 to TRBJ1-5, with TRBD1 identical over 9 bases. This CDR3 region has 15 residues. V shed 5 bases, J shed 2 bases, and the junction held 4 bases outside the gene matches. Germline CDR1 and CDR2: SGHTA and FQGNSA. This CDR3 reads CASSLRQGGNQPQHF. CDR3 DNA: TGTGCCAGCAGCCTCAGACAGGGGGGCAATCAGCCCCAGCATTTT.

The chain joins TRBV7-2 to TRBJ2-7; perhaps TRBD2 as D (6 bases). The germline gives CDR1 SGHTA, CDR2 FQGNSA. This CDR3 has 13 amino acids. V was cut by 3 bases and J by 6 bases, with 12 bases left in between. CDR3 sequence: CASSFTSGSEQYV. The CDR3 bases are TGTGCCAGCAGCTTTACCTCCGGGAGCGAGCAGTACGTC.

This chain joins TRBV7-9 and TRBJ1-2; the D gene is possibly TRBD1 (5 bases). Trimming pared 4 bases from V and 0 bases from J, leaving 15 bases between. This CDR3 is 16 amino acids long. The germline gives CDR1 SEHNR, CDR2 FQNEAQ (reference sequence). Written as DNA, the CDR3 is TGTGCCAGCAGCTCCCTGGGACTGGAAGCTAACTATGGCTACACCTTC. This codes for CASSSLGLEANYGYTF.

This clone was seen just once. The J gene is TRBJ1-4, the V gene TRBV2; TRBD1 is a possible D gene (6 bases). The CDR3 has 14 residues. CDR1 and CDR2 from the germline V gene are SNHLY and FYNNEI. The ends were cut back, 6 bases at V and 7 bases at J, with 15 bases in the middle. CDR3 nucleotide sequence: TGTGCCAGCAGAAAACGGGAGGGGGGTGAAAAACTGTTTTTT. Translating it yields CASRKREGGEKLFF. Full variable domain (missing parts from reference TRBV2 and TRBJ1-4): EPEVTQTPSHQVTQMGQEVILRCVPISNHLYFYWYRQILGQKVEFLVSFYNNEISEKSEIFDDQFSVERPDGSNFTLKIRSTKLEDSAMYFCASRKREGGEKLFFGSGTQLSVL.

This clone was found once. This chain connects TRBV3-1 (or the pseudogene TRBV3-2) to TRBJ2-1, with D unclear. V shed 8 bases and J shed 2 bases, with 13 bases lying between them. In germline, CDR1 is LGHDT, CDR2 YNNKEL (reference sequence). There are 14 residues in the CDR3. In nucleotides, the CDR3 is TGTGCCAGCGGGCAGTATGCAACCTACAATGAGCAGTTCTTC. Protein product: CASGQYATYNEQFF.